A selection of T cell receptor beta chains follows, all from one sample in a study of T cell changes during pregnancy in multiple sclerosis. Only in-frame clones appear in the TCRdb table, and some are missing; sequencing was by immunoSEQ multiplex PCR. The sample shows roughly 48,000 clones, 88% of them seen only once. Here the sequenced sample was CD4+ T cells from peripheral blood mononuclear cells, taken in the second trimester of pregnancy. The source is a female donor with multiple sclerosis, enrolled in a pregnancy study. Each CDR3 is given without its conserved first and last residue. A D gene is named only where the DNA matches it firmly.

J,D,V,CDR3
TRBJ2-4,TRBD1,TRBV7-9,ASSGTANIQY
TRBJ1-2,NA,TRBV6-5,ASSYSRQVEGGYT
TRBJ1-5,NA,TRBV7-9,ASSWTGHISNQPQH
TRBJ2-3,NA,TRBV19,ASSIIRDSSTDTQY
TRBJ2-2,NA,TRBV2,ASSVFWSTGELF
TRBJ2-1,TRBD2,TRBV7-2,ASSLPGLAGINEQF
TRBJ2-5,TRBD1,TRBV11-3,ASSLRQGVQETQY
TRBJ2-5,NA,TRBV2,ASSSGLQETQY
TRBJ2-1,TRBD2,TRBV7-3,ASRPTSVEGEQF
TRBJ1-2,NA,TRBV29-1,SVEGAGFGGYT
TRBJ1-2,NA,TRBV28,ASSPPFEGYGYT
TRBJ2-5,NA,TRBV29-1,SVKYRSGVEETQY
TRBJ1-1,NA,TRBV10-3,AISESPGGETEAF
TRBJ2-2,TRBD1,TRBV11-2,ASSPRDSLTTNTGELF
TRBJ1-1,NA,TRBV6-1,ASSFSRMVEAF
TRBJ2-3,TRBD2,TRBV4-1,ASSQVKTSGPRVGSTDTQY
TRBJ2-1,TRBD2,TRBV5-1,ASSLVPAGGHEGQF
TRBJ2-3,NA,TRBV6-1,ASLRGGRDDTQY
TRBJ2-1,TRBD2,TRBV11-2,ASSFRRSGSFEQF
TRBJ1-1,NA,TRBV25-1,ASSEAYISEAF
TRBJ2-5,NA,TRBV5-1,ASSSQGRGETQY
TRBJ2-7,NA,TRBV30,AWSVMRARGNEQY
TRBJ1-4,NA,TRBV9,ASSFGGAANEKLF
TRBJ2-5,TRBD2,TRBV6-5,ASSTGRAQY
TRBJ1-2,NA,TRBV6-6,ASSYLGRGGYT
TRBJ2-1,NA,TRBV28,ASSLSSPSSYNEQF
TRBJ2-3,NA,TRBV11-2,ASSPRDWQDTQY
TRBJ2-1,NA,TRBV5-1,ASSMGGSYNEQF
TRBJ2-1,TRBD2,TRBV5-1,ASSLGTTSNEQF
TRBJ2-1,NA,TRBV20-1,SAAWSEQF
TRBJ2-5,TRBD1,TRBV19,ASAATGGFETQY
TRBJ2-5,TRBD2,TRBV2,ASRGGSLTETQY
TRBJ1-4,TRBD1,TRBV29-1,SVVRGLGEKLF
TRBJ2-7,TRBD1,TRBV7-6,ASSLGRGPDEQY
TRBJ1-1,TRBD1,TRBV30,AWQDRDTEAF
TRBJ2-3,NA,TRBV29-1,SVDSTAGGTDTQY
TRBJ2-2,NA,TRBV6-5,ASSFSGPPNTGELF
TRBJ1-2,NA,TRBV28,ASSFPGGGNYGYT
TRBJ2-1,NA,TRBV7-3,ASSLLGANEQF
TRBJ2-1,NA,TRBV28,ASRFDFGGTNEQF
TRBJ1-1,TRBD1,TRBV11-2,ASSKYITRTGDTEAF
TRBJ1-2,NA,TRBV6-5,ASSPRGWDGYT
TRBJ2-5,NA,TRBV28,ASSQEQGTRETQY
TRBJ2-1,TRBD2,TRBV4-1,ASSVSSRGGRASYNEQF
TRBJ2-6,TRBD1,TRBV5-6,ASSLVGTGGSGANVLT
TRBJ2-3,TRBD2,TRBV5-4,ASSPWTSDGDTQY
TRBJ1-5,NA,TRBV2,ASISHAESRGPQH
TRBJ2-3,TRBD2,TRBV4-2,ASSPQLAGVRTDTQY
TRBJ2-4,TRBD1,TRBV4-1,ASSPGQGPKNIQY
TRBJ2-3,NA,TRBV10-1,ASSVTTDTQY
TRBJ1-5,NA,TRBV10-3,AISAENPVSQPQH
TRBJ1-2,TRBD1,TRBV9,ASSAAGGYGYT
TRBJ2-2,NA,TRBV7-9,ASSPPLSTGELF
TRBJ2-2,NA,TRBV7-2,ASSQNSGAGAGELF
TRBJ1-5,NA,TRBV30,AFSQTEHNTPQH